Each of the 28 T cell receptor beta chains below was sequenced from the same sample in a study of cytomegalovirus exposure and HLA in healthy donors. The PCR contained 60 Vbeta and 13 Jbeta primers. The protocol was immunoSEQ multiplex PCR, while the TCRdb copy is restricted to in-frame clones and leaves out a portion. The top ten clones hold 10% to 15% of a sample with 150,000 or so clones, about 74% of them seen once. The sample comprised PBMCs. All receptors derive from a man aged 35-49 years in good health and CMV-seropositive.

V usage is TRBV2 and J usage is TRBJ2-1; 7 nucleotides agree with TRBD1. This CDR3 region has 12 residues. Germline loops: CDR1 SNHLY, CDR2 FYNNEI. V was clipped by 7 bases and J by 5 bases; unmatched bases: 2. The CDR3 spells CASNQGDNEQFF. CDR3 bases: TGTGCCAGCAATCAGGGGGACAATGAGCAGTTCTTC.

This chain connects TRBV2 to TRBJ2-7, with D uncertain. Trimming removed 3 bases at V and 3 bases at J, with 12 bases between. The germline gives CDR1 SNHLY, CDR2 FYNNEI. The CDR3 covers 14 residues. The CDR3 region is CASSDGGGFYEQYF. The CDR3, as DNA: TGTGCCAGCAGTGACGGCGGTGGATTCTACGAGCAGTACTTC.

Details on this clone: At one end the junction does not follow the germline gene, possibly because of a read error. CDR3 amino acids: CASGLGGDTDTQYF. The CDR3 nucleotides read TGTGCCAGCGGCTTAGGGGGGGACACAGATACGCAGTATTTT. V usage is TRBV7-2 and J usage is TRBJ2-3; TRBD2 is a possible D gene (7 bases). The CDR3 is 14 residues long. Germline loops: CDR1 SGHTA, CDR2 FQGNSA.

This clone was detected only once. This sequence joins TRBV6-5 and TRBJ2-7; the D gene is possibly TRBD1 (5 bases). Trimming shortened V by 2 bases and J by 2 bases, and 10 bases separated the two germline ends. This CDR3 is built from 14 residues. Looked up from germline, CDR1 is MNHEY and CDR2 is SVGAGI. Here the CDR3 DNA reads TGTGCCAGCAGTTACCGCCCAGGGACCTACGAGCAGTACTTC. As protein: CASSYRPGTYEQYF.

The chain couples TRBV4-3 to TRBJ1-1; D perhaps matches TRBD1 (5 bases). With 0 bases removed from V and 4 bases from J, the gap between germline ends came to 12 bases. The germline V gene has CDR1 LGHNA and CDR2 YSLEER. The CDR3 covers 15 residues. CDR3 region: CASSQDSQGVTEAFF. DNA of the CDR3: TGCGCCAGCAGCCAAGATTCGCAGGGCGTCACTGAAGCTTTCTTT.

The chain couples TRBV9 to TRBJ1-1, with unresolved D. Germline values: CDR1 SGDLS, CDR2 YYNGEE. The CDR3 sequence is 14 residues long. The V end lost 0 bases, the J end lost 1 base, and 7 bases lay between the germline ends. The CDR3 spells CASSVVAGNTEAFF. CDR3 nucleotides: TGTGCCAGCAGCGTAGTCGCAGGGAACACTGAAGCTTTCTTT.

The J gene is TRBJ2-5, the V gene TRBV7-8; no clear D. V lost 3 bases to trimming and J lost 5 bases, with 13 bases between them. The germline gives CDR1 SGHVS, CDR2 FQNEAQ. The CDR3 extends over 14 amino acids. CDR3 nucleotide sequence: TGTGCCAGCAGCTTTTTAGACCTCAGGGAGACCCAGTACTTC. Its protein is CASSFLDLRETQYF. Together with reference TRBV7-8 and TRBJ2-5, the CDR3 gives the full variable domain: GAGVSQSPRYKVAKRGQDVALRCDPISGHVSLFWYQQALGQGPEFLTYFQNEAQLDKSGLPSDRFFAERPEGSVSTLKIQRTQQEDSAVYLCASSFLDLRETQYFGPGTRLLVL.

The chain carries TRBV7-8 and TRBJ2-3, with 9 nucleotides matching TRBD2. V shed 5 bases and J 0 bases; nucleotides not matched to a gene: 3. There are 15 residues in the CDR3. Germline CDR1 and CDR2: SGHVS and FQNEAQ. The CDR3, as DNA: TGTGCCAGCAGCCTGACTAGCGGAAGCACAGATACGCAGTATTTT. Translating gives CASSLTSGSTDTQYF.

The chain combines TRBV28 with TRBJ2-1; D gene uncertain. Germline V gene data show CDR1 as MDHEN and CDR2 as SYDVKM. The CDR3 totals 11 residues. Trimming left V 10 bases short and J 9 bases short, with 13 bases between. This CDR3 is CATKLTGEQFF. The CDR3 region has the DNA TGTGCCACAAAGCTTACGGGTGAGCAGTTCTTC.

This clone was detected only a few times. The CDR3 bases are TGTGCCAGCAGCTTAACGGAGATCATAGAAGAGACCCAGTACTTC. It codes for CASSLTEIIEETQYF. V gene TRBV7-8 combines with J gene TRBJ2-5; D ambiguous. CDR1 and CDR2 from the germline V gene are SGHVS and FQNEAQ. V was pared by 2 bases and J by 3 bases, with 13 bases between. The length of the CDR3 is 15 residues.

In the case of this clone: At one end, the junction sequence differs from germline, possibly due to a read error. The rearrangement links TRBV7-2 to TRBJ2-5, with D possibly matching TRBD2 (6 bases). The CDR3 sequence is 15 residues long. Germline lookup yields CDR1 SGHTA and CDR2 FQGNSA. The DNA of the CDR3 is TGTGCCAGCAGCCCAGGAGGGACGTATCAAGAGGCCCAGTACTTC. As protein: CASSPGGTYQEAQYF.

The rearrangement joins TRBV5-4 to TRBJ2-7, with 8 bases identical to TRBD2. CDR1 is SGHNT, CDR2 YYREEE, per germline (reference sequence). The trim removed 4 bases at V and 4 bases at J, leaving 7 bases unmatched. This CDR3 contains 14 residues. The CDR3 is CASSAGSSGYEQYF. The DNA for the CDR3 is TGTGCCAGCAGCGCTGGCTCTAGCGGGTACGAGCAGTACTTC.

The chain employs TRBV5-8 and TRBJ2-7; 8 nucleotides line up with TRBD1. Germline values: CDR1 SGHTS, CDR2 YDEGEE. The ends lost 3 bases at V and 5 bases at J; junction bases unmatched: 4. The CDR3 extends over 13 amino acids. The CDR3, as DNA: TGTGCCAGCAGCTCCACGGACAGGGACGAGCAGTACTTC. This codes for CASSSTDRDEQYF.

This chain connects TRBV7-9 to TRBJ2-7, with D possibly matching TRBD1 (6 bases). Germline-derived CDR1 and CDR2 are SEHNR and FQNEAQ (reference sequence). V was trimmed by 6 bases and J by 4 bases, leaving 16 bases between them. The CDR3 sequence is 14 residues long. The CDR3 DNA reads as TGTGCCAGCAGGCCAAGTACAGGGTTATACGAGCAGTACTTC. Its translation is CASRPSTGLYEQYF.

In DNA, the CDR3 is TGTGCCACCAGCAGAGAGCCCGGGAACGAGCAGTACTTC. The encoded protein is CATSREPGNEQYF. The chain couples TRBV15 to TRBJ2-7, with a tentative D call TRBD2 (5 bases). Germline V gene data show CDR1 as LNHNV and CDR2 as YYDKDF (reference sequence). Trimming took off 0 bases at V and 5 bases at J, with 8 bases between the two ends. The CDR3 loop spans 13 amino acids.

The chain couples TRBV5-1 to TRBJ2-7; D gene unclear. The CDR3 extends over 13 amino acids. The germline gives CDR1 SGHRS, CDR2 YFSETQ. The V end was cut by 0 bases, the J end by 2 bases, with 6 bases between. The CDR3 bases are TGCGCCAGCAGCTTGGATTCAGCCTACGAGCAGTACTTC. Translating gives CASSLDSAYEQYF.

V is TRBV10-3 and J is TRBJ2-5; D might be TRBD1 (6 bases). Trimming removed 5 bases from V and 5 bases from J, with 12 bases in between. The germline CDR1 and CDR2 sequences are ENHRY and SYGVKD. The CDR3 spans 13 residues. The CDR3 DNA reads TGTGCCATCAGTCGGGACACTTGGGAGACCCAGTACTTC. Protein sequence: CAISRDTWETQYF.

The chain carries TRBV9 and TRBJ2-7; 8 nucleotides align to TRBD2. The CDR3 contains 13 residues. V was pared by 7 bases and J by 7 bases, with 10 bases of the junction left unmatched. Germline lookup yields CDR1 SGDLS and CDR2 YYNGEE. Here the CDR3 reads CASSPSGLEEQYF. CDR3 bases: TGTGCCAGCTCCCCTAGCGGGCTCGAAGAGCAGTACTTC.

Only a few counts were recorded for this clone. V and J are TRBV5-6 and TRBJ2-7; TRBD2 matches 7 bases. After removal of 2 bases from V and 5 bases from J, the junction contained 7 bases not matched to a gene. CDR3 length: 14 residues. Germline V gives CDR1 SGHDT, CDR2 YYEEEE. CDR3 residues: CASSLVGGVDEQYF. As DNA, the CDR3 is TGTGCCAGCAGCTTAGTGGGAGGGGTGGACGAGCAGTACTTC.

The CDR3 region has the DNA TGTGCCAGCAGCTTGGAGGCAAACAGGGGCTCGTCTGAAGCTTTCTTT. This translates into CASSLEANRGSSEAFF. V usage is TRBV5-4 and J usage is TRBJ1-1; 7 nucleotides align to TRBD1. V was clipped by 0 bases and J by 6 bases; unmatched bases: 11. The CDR3 spans 16 residues. The V gene's germline CDR1 is SGHNT and CDR2 YYREEE (reference sequence).

CDR3 protein: CASRLGGYGANVLTF. CDR3 nucleotides: TGTGCCAGCAGACTCGGAGGGTATGGGGCCAACGTCCTGACTTTC. This chain uses TRBV7-9 with TRBJ2-6, with D tentatively TRBD2 (6 bases). The CDR3 is 15 amino acids. Trimming stripped 6 bases from V and 3 bases from J, with 12 bases between. Germline V gene data show CDR1 as SEHNR and CDR2 as FQNEAQ (reference sequence).

A remark on this clone: The sample contains more than one DNA sequence encoding this CDR3. The V call is TRBV5-6, the J call TRBJ2-5; possibly TRBD1 for D (6 bases). Trimming removed 3 bases at V and 4 bases at J, with 10 bases between. This CDR3 comprises 13 residues. Germline CDR1 is SGHDT and CDR2 is YYEEEE. The CDR3: CASSSGDRETQYF. CDR3 nucleotides: TGTGCCAGCAGCTCAGGGGATAGAGAGACCCAGTACTTC.

The chain couples TRBV5-1 to TRBJ1-1; the match to TRBD1 covers 9 bases. This CDR3 has 17 residues. J gave up 1 base and V 4 bases, and 11 bases lay outside the gene matches. The germline V gene encodes CDR1 SGHRS and CDR2 YFSETQ. In DNA form, the CDR3 reads TGCGCCAGCAGCCCGGCGACAGGGGGATTGAAGAACACTGAAGCTTTCTTT. It specifies CASSPATGGLKNTEAFF.

This clone was picked up a small number of times. The chain has TRBV7-9 and TRBJ2-2; 9 positions match TRBD1. This CDR3 is 15 amino acids long. With V trimmed by 6 bases and J by 3 bases, 5 bases remained unmatched. The germline V gene has CDR1 SEHNR and CDR2 FQNEAQ (reference sequence). CDR3 sequence: CASSKQGADTGELFF. The CDR3 DNA reads as TGTGCCAGCAGTAAACAGGGGGCGGACACCGGGGAGCTGTTTTTT. Full variable domain (outside the CDR3, taken from reference TRBV7-9 and TRBJ2-2): DTGVSQNPRHKITKRGQNVTFRCDPISEHNRLYWYRQTLGQGPEFLTYFQNEAQLEKSRLLSDRFSAERPKGSFSTLEIQRTEQGDSAMYLCASSKQGADTGELFFGEGSRLTVL.

The V and J genes are TRBV5-1 and TRBJ1-4, with 10 bases identical to TRBD1. With 4 bases clipped from V and 5 bases from J, the junction kept 2 bases outside the gene matches. The CDR3 covers 14 residues. CDR1 is SGHRS and CDR2 is YFSETQ in the germline V gene. CDR3 region: CASSPGQGNEKLFF. The CDR3 coding sequence is TGCGCCAGCAGCCCGGGACAGGGGAATGAAAAACTGTTTTTT.

Comment on this clone: The junction and the germline gene differ at one end; a read error may be behind it. The V and J genes are TRBV4-1 and TRBJ2-7; 8 positions match TRBD2. Per the germline V gene, CDR1 is MGHRA and CDR2 is YSYEKL. The CDR3 is 21 amino acids. The CDR3 sequence: CASSQPRLGLSGRTVSDEQYF. The CDR3 DNA follows: TGCGCCAGCAGCCAACCCCGACTTGGGTTGAGCGGGAGAACCGTCTCCGACGAGCAGTACTTC.

J is TRBJ2-1 and V is TRBV5-1; TRBD2 matches at 11 bases. V trimming: 0 bases; J trimming: 8 bases; junction bases outside the gene matches: 10. Germline V gives CDR1 SGHRS, CDR2 YFSETQ. The CDR3 covers 17 residues. DNA of the CDR3: TGCGCCAGCAGCTTGGGACTAGCGGGAACTAAGCGCCATGAGCAGTTCTTC. Protein: CASSLGLAGTKRHEQFF.

This chain links TRBV6-1 with TRBJ2-5; 9 nucleotides agree with TRBD1. V lost 4 bases and J lost 6; bases outside the gene matches: 6. The CDR3 has 14 amino acids. CDR1 and CDR2 (germline): MNHNS, SASEGT. In DNA form, the CDR3 reads TGTGCCAGCAGTGGGGACAGGGCTGGGAAGACCCAGTACTTC. Translated, it gives CASSGDRAGKTQYF.